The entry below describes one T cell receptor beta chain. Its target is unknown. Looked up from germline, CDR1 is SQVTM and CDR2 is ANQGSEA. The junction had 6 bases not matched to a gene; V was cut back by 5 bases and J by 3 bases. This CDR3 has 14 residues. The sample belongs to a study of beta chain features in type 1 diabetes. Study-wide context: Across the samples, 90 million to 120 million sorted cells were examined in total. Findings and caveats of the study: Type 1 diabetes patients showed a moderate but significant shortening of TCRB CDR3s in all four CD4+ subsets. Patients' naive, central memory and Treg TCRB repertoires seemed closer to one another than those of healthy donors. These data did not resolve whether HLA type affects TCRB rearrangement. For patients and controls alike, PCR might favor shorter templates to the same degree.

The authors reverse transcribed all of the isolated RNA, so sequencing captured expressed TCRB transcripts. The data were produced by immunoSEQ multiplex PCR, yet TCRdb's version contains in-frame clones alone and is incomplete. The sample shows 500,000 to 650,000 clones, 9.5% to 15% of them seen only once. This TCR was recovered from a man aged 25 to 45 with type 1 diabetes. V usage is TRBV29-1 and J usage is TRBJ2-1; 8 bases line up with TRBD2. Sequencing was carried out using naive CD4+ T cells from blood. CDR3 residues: CSVTVTSGYNEQFF. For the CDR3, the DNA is TGCAGCGTTACAGTAACTAGCGGCTACAATGAGCAGTTCTTC.